The entry that follows covers one TCR beta chain sequence. Its antigen remains unknown. Produced via immunoSEQ multiplex PCR; TCRdb's table is partial and in-frame only. This sample has roughly 64,000 clones, with roughly 80% found just once. This specimen belongs to a study of T cells in localized non-small cell lung cancer. This CDR3 has 15 amino acids. Germline values: CDR1 LNHDA, CDR2 SQIVND (reference sequence). Trimming took 7 bases from V and 0 from J; bases not matched to a gene: 8. Study outcomes and limitations: Heterogeneity remains possible, as sequencing covered one tumor region only. The study detected a median roughly 56 of the top 100 tumor clones in adjacent lung. Uninvolved adjacent lung showed peak T cell clonality, exceeding tumor.

The sequence was collected from a man aged 40 to 70 with stage II lung adenocarcinoma. This specimen was PBMCs, taken before any cancer treatment. The chain couples TRBV19 to TRBJ1-2; 7 bases are shared with TRBD1. This CDR3 is CASKEQGGANYGYTF. The CDR3 nucleotides read TGTGCCAGTAAAGAGCAGGGGGGAGCTAACTATGGCTACACCTTC.